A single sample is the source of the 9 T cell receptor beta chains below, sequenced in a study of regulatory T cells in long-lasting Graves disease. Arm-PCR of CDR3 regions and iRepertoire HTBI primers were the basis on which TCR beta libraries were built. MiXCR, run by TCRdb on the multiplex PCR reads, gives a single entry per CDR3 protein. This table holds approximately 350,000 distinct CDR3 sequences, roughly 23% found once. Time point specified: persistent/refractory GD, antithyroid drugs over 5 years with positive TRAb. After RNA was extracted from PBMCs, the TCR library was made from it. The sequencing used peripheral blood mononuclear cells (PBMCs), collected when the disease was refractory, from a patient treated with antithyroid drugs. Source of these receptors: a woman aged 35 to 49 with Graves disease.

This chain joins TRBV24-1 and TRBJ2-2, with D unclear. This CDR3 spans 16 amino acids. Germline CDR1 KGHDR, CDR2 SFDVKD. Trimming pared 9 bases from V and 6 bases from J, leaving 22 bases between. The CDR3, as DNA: TGTGCCACCTCCCGGGCAGAGTTGGACGCCGCCGGGGAGCTGTTTTTT. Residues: CATSRAELDAAGELFF.

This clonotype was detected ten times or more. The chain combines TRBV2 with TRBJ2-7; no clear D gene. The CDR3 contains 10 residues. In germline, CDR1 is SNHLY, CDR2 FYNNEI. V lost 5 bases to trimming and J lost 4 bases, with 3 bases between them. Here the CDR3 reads CASSWYEQYF. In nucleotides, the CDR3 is TGTGCCAGCAGTTGGTACGAGCAGTACTTC.

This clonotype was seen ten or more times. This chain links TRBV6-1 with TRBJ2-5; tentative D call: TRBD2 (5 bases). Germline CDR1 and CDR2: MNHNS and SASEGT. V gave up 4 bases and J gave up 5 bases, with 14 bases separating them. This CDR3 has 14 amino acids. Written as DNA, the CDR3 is TGTGCCAGCAGTGGGGCGGGCCTCCGCGAGACCCAGTACTTC. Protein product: CASSGAGLRETQYF.

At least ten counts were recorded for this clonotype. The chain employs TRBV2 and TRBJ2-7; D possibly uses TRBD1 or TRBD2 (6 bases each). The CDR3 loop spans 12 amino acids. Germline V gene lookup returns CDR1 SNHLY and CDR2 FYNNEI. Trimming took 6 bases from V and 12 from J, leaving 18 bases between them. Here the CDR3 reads CASRDYRVHLYF. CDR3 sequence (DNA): TGTGCCAGCAGGGACTACAGGGTTCATCTGTACTTC.

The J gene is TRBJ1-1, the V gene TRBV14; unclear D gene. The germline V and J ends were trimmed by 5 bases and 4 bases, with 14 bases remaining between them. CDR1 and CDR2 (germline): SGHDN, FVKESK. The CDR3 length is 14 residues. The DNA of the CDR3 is TGTGCCAGCAGCGACTCATTTCTGGGCACTGAAGCTTTCTTT. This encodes CASSDSFLGTEAFF.

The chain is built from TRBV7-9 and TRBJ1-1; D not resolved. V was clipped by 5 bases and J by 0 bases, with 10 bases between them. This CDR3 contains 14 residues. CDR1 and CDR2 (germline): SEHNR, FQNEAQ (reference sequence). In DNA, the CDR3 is TGTGCCAGCAGCCCCATCCGTCTGAACACTGAAGCTTTCTTT. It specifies CASSPIRLNTEAFF.

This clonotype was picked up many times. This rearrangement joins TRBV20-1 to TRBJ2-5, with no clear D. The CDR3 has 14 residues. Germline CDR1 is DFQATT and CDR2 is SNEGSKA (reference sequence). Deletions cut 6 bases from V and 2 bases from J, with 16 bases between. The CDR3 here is CSAIPPTAQETQYF. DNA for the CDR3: TGCAGTGCCATCCCACCCACAGCTCAAGAGACCCAGTACTTC.

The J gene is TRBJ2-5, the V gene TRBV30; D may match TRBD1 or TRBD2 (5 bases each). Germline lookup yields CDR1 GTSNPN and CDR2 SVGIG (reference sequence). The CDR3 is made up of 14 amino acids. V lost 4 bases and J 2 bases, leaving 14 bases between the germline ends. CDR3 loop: CAWTGAQLQETQYF. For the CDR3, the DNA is TGTGCCTGGACCGGGGCTCAGCTACAAGAGACCCAGTACTTC.

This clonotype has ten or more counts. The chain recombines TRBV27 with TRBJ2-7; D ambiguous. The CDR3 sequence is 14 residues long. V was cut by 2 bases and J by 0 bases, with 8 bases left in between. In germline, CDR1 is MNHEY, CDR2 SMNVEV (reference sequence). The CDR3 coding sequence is TGTGCCAGCAGTTTAGTCGCCAACTCCTACGAGCAGTACTTC. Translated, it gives CASSLVANSYEQYF.